This T cell receptor (beta chain) was sequenced in a study of T cell responses to AZD1222 COVID-19 vaccine. The sample holds a few counts of this clone. The target antigen is unknown. The CDR3 loop spans 15 amino acids. Per the germline V gene, CDR1 is LNHNV and CDR2 is YYDKDF (reference sequence). The V end lost 2 bases, the J end lost 0 bases, and 8 bases lay between the germline ends. The method was immunoSEQ multiplex PCR; TCRdb's version includes in-frame clones alone and lacks a portion of them. The sample includes nearly 110,000 clones, over 80% seen only once; the top ten take roughly 6.2%. Study-level points and caveats: Spike-specific TCR breadth and depth rose after two AZD1222 doses. Females outnumbered males among donors, who were mostly white British; clonal diversity was possibly underestimated.

Sequencing used peripheral blood, obtained 28 days after the second AZD1222 dose. J is TRBJ1-3 and V is TRBV15; D is possibly TRBD1 (6 bases). The sequence derives from an adult who received the AZD1222 COVID-19 vaccine. The CDR3 spells CATSRKGGSGNTIYF. CDR3 nucleotide sequence: TGTGCCACCAGCAGAAAAGGGGGCTCTGGAAACACCATATATTTT.